This entry describes one T cell receptor (beta chain). The germline V gene encodes CDR1 DFQATT and CDR2 SNEGSKA (reference sequence). The CDR3 contains 12 residues. V was cut by 5 bases and J by 6 bases, with 11 bases left in between. TCRdb re-derived calls from the 5' RACE reads in MiXCR, one entry per CDR3 protein. Of approximately 48,000 distinct CDR3 sequences in the sample, around a tenth were seen once. The sample originates from a study of neurological immune-mediated disorders. The sequence came from a man aged 65-85 years with HTLV-1-associated myelopathy (HAM/TSP). V gene TRBV20-1 combines with J gene TRBJ2-1, with D perhaps TRBD1 (5 bases). Sequencing used PBMCs. The CDR3 sequence is CSADRLINEQFF. The CDR3 coding sequence is TGCAGTGCTGACAGACTGATCAATGAGCAGTTCTTC.